What follows are 24 T cell receptor beta chains derived from one specimen sequenced in a study of metastatic and nonmetastatic thyroid tumors. TCRdb re-called the PCR reads through MiXCR. The sample shows some 93,000 clones, roughly 13% of them seen only once. Among the patients, none had received any treatment before thyroid surgery. Sequenced input: blood. The source is a female donor with papillary thyroid cancer or a benign thyroid nodule (not recorded which). Some clones in this sample may be carry-over from other donors' samples.

This clone came up a few times. This rearrangement joins TRBV15 to TRBJ1-5, with D tentatively TRBD1 (5 bases). CDR3 size: 14 residues. Germline V gene sequence: CDR1 LNHNV, CDR2 YYDKDF (reference sequence). Trimming removed 7 bases at V and 6 bases at J, with 16 bases between. The CDR3, as DNA: TGTGCCACCATCGGAGGACGGGACGGTCAGCCCCAGCATTTT. Residues: CATIGGRDGQPQHF. Filled out from reference TRBV15 and TRBJ1-5, the complete variable domain reads DAMVIQNPRYQVTQFGKPVTLSCSQTLNHNVMYWYQQKSSQAPKLLFHYYDKDFNNEADTPDNFQSRRPNTSFCFLDIRSPGLGDTAMYLCATIGGRDGQPQHFGDGTRLSIL.

In its sample, this clone was seen a few times. This chain connects TRBV2 to TRBJ2-1; 16 bases line up with TRBD2. J gave up 4 bases and V 8 bases, and 23 bases lay outside the gene matches. This CDR3 spans 22 amino acids. The germline CDR1 and CDR2 sequences are SNHLY and FYNNEI. In DNA, the CDR3 is TGTGCCAGCGGGGACAGACTCACCGGGACTAGCGGGAGGGGGACTAGATACAATGAGCAGTTCTTC. As protein: CASGDRLTGTSGRGTRYNEQFF.

This clone occurred many times. CDR3 DNA sequence: TGTGCCAGCTCACCAAACAGGGGCGGCAATCAGCCCCAGCATTTT. Translating gives CASSPNRGGNQPQHF. This chain uses TRBV18 with TRBJ1-5; 7 bases map to TRBD1. The CDR3 spans 15 residues. Per the germline V gene, CDR1 is KGHSH and CDR2 is LQKENI. V was pared by 2 bases and J by 2 bases, with 3 bases of the junction left unmatched.

Comments on this clone: Sequence at one end of the junction differs from germline and may be a read error. The gene calls are TRBV6-1 and TRBJ1-2; TRBD1 matches 10 bases. Germline lookup yields CDR1 MNHNS and CDR2 SASEGT. This CDR3 is 17 amino acids long. In DNA form, the CDR3 reads TGTGCCAGCAGTGCCGGGACAGGGGTCCGTTTGTACTATGGCCACACCTTC. As protein: CASSAGTGVRLYYGHTF.

By sample share, this clone is medium-sized. The chain has TRBV12-3 or TRBV12-4 and TRBJ2-7; D remains unclear. The V and J ends lost 1 base and 10 bases respectively, with 8 bases between them. The CDR3 has 11 residues. The CDR3 loop is CASSLGARQYF. The CDR3, as DNA: TGTGCCAGCAGTTTAGGGGCGAGACAGTACTTC.

This clone showed up many times. A read error is possible here, since a much larger clone lies one base away. The chain joins TRBV12-3 or TRBV12-4 to TRBJ2-3; D is unresolved. The CDR3 runs to 13 residues. V was trimmed by 6 bases and J by 2 bases, leaving 9 bases between them. CDR3 amino acids: CASRAFTTDTQYF. The CDR3 nucleotides read TGTGCCAGCAGGGCCTTTACCACAGATACGCAGTATTTT.

This clone has ten or more counts. The V and J genes are TRBV7-2 and TRBJ1-6, with D perhaps matching TRBD1 (6 bases). V dropped 5 bases and J dropped 3 bases, with 14 bases sitting between them. In germline, CDR1 is SGHTA, CDR2 FQGNSA. CDR3 length: 16 amino acids. The CDR3 spells CASSVTGTYYNSPLHF. Written as DNA, the CDR3 is TGTGCCAGCAGCGTTACAGGGACCTACTATAATTCACCCCTCCACTTT.

This clone has a count of ten or more. The CDR3 DNA is TGCGCCAGCAGCTTGGCCGAGGGACCGGCGACGGTAGGTGAGCAGTTCTTC. Protein sequence: CASSLAEGPATVGEQFF. The genes are TRBV5-1 and TRBJ2-1, with D perhaps assigned TRBD1 or TRBD2 (5 bases each). CDR1 and CDR2 from the germline V gene are SGHRS and YFSETQ. The CDR3 loop spans 17 amino acids. Trimming shortened V by 0 bases and J by 9 bases, and 22 bases separated the two germline ends.

This clone was observed many times. A read error may explain this, as a much larger clone is one base away. This sequence joins TRBV28 and TRBJ2-1; TRBD1 might be the D (8 bases). The CDR3 runs to 15 residues. Germline V CDR1 and CDR2: MDHEN, SYDVKM. The CDR3 nucleotides read TGTGCCAGCAGATCTACAGGGGGGGGACACAATGAGCAGCTCTTC. This translates into CASRSTGGGHNEQLF.

This clone was detected many times. The genes are TRBV4-1 and TRBJ2-7; 8 nucleotides align to TRBD1. Germline CDR1 MGHRA, CDR2 YSYEKL. The CDR3 sequence is 15 residues long. Trimming cost V 4 bases and J 1 base; bases outside gene matches: 6. The chain's CDR3 is CASSRTGGFSYEQYF. The DNA of the CDR3 is TGCGCCAGCAGCCGAACAGGGGGATTTTCCTACGAGCAGTACTTC.

The table lists this clone with many counts. This chain connects TRBV9 to TRBJ2-2; 12 nucleotides agree with TRBD1. V was pared by 3 bases and J by 7 bases, with 13 bases of the junction left unmatched. The CDR3 has 18 amino acids. CDR1 is SGDLS and CDR2 is YYNGEE in the germline V gene. CDR3 sequence (DNA): TGTGCCAGCAGCGCGTCGCTGGGGACAGGGGGCGCAGGCGGGGAGCTGTTTTTT. Encoded protein: CASSASLGTGGAGGELFF.

With respect to this clone: A much larger clone is a single base away; this may be a read error. Different DNA sequences within this sample yield the same CDR3. This chain joins TRBV28 and TRBJ2-1, with TRBD1 matching over 8 bases. In germline, CDR1 is MDHEN, CDR2 SYDVKM. V was pared by 4 bases and J by 8 bases, with 7 bases of the junction left unmatched. CDR3 size: 14 residues. CDR3 amino acids: CASSSMDREDEQFF. CDR3 in DNA: TGTGCCAGCAGTTCGATGGACAGGGAGGATGAGCAGTTCTTC.

The sample holds many counts of this clone. The rearrangement links TRBV6-5 to TRBJ1-1; TRBD1 aligns across 7 bases. CDR1 is MNHEY, CDR2 SVGAGI, per germline. The CDR3 has 13 residues. The V and J ends lost 0 bases and 5 bases, in that order; junction bases with no gene match: 0. CDR3 bases: TGTGCCAGCAGTTACTCGACAGGGACTGAAGCTTTCTTT. It codes for CASSYSTGTEAFF.

This clone was found many times. A read error may produce the germline difference seen at one junction end. The J gene is TRBJ2-1, the V gene TRBV7-7, with 7 bases fitting TRBD2. The germline V gene has CDR1 SSHAT and CDR2 FNYEAQ (reference sequence). The CDR3 runs to 15 residues. This CDR3 reads CASSQVASGYNEQFF. CDR3 coding DNA: TGTGCTAGCAGCCAAGTGGCTAGCGGTTACAATGAGCAGTTCTTC. The whole variable domain, filled in from reference TRBV7-7 and TRBJ2-1, reads GAGVSQSPRYKVTKRGQDVTLRCDPISSHATLYWYQQALGQGPEFLTYFNYEAQPDKSGLPSDRFSAERPEGSISTLTIQRTEQRDSAMYRCASSQVASGYNEQFFGPGTRLTVL.

This clone was counted many times. The CDR3 DNA sequence: TGTGCCATCAGTGGGGGTCTAGCGGGAGGGGCTGTGGGCAATGAGCAGTTCTTC. The encoded protein is CAISGGLAGGAVGNEQFF. The rearrangement links TRBV10-3 to TRBJ2-1, with TRBD2 matching over 12 bases. V shed 4 bases, J shed 6 bases, and the junction held 13 bases outside the gene matches. Germline V gene data show CDR1 as ENHRY and CDR2 as SYGVKD. This CDR3 has 18 amino acids.

This clone has ten or more counts. Other DNA sequences in the sample encode the same CDR3. The chain recombines TRBV5-1 with TRBJ2-2; possible D gene TRBD2, 5 bases. Germline V gene data show CDR1 as SGHRS and CDR2 as YFSETQ. Trimming took off 4 bases at V and 0 bases at J, with 7 bases between the two ends. CDR3 size: 14 residues. This chain's CDR3 is CASSGAANTGELFF. In DNA, the CDR3 is TGCGCCAGCAGCGGAGCGGCGAACACCGGGGAGCTGTTTTTT.

This clone has ten or more counts. The chain carries TRBV30 and TRBJ2-1, with D perhaps matching TRBD1 or TRBD2 (6 bases each). This CDR3 region has 13 residues. V lost 0 bases and J 6 bases, leaving 9 bases between the germline ends. CDR1 is GTSNPN and CDR2 is SVGIG in the germline V gene (reference sequence). The CDR3 DNA is TGTGCCTGGAGTGTACAGGGAGGCAATGAGCAGTTCTTC. Its protein is CAWSVQGGNEQFF.

On this clone itself: The junction and the germline gene differ at one end; a read error may be behind it. The V call is TRBV14, the J call TRBJ2-7; 12 nucleotides match TRBD2. CDR1 SGHDN and CDR2 FVKESK come from the germline V gene. CDR3 length: 15 amino acids. The DNA of the CDR3 is TGTGCCAGCAGGGCGACTAGCGGGAGCTCTTACGATCAGTACTTC. As protein: CASRATSGSSYDQYF. Full variable domain (outside the CDR3, taken from reference TRBV14 and TRBJ2-7): EAGVTQFPSHSVIEKGQTVTLRCDPISGHDNLYWYRRVMGKEIKFLLHFVKESKQDESGMPNNRFLAERTGGTYSTLKVQPAELEDSGVYFCASRATSGSSYDQYFGPGTRLTVT.

In its sample, this clone was seen many times. The chain uses TRBV6-2 or TRBV6-3 and TRBJ2-7, with 11 bases fitting TRBD2. Germline V gene data show CDR1 as MNHEY and CDR2 as SVGEGT. V was clipped by 6 bases and J by 3 bases; unmatched bases: 1. CDR3 length equals 13 residues. The CDR3 DNA reads as TGTGCCAGCAGAACTAGCGGGGGCTACGAGCAGTACTTC. Translating it yields CASRTSGGYEQYF.

The table lists this clone with many counts. This chain's CDR3 is CASSSGTSLNEQFF. In DNA form, the CDR3 reads TGTGCCAGCAGCTCAGGGACTAGTCTCAATGAGCAGTTCTTC. The chain employs TRBV11-3 and TRBJ2-1; 8 bases match TRBD2. The V gene's germline CDR1 is SGHNT and CDR2 YENEEA. CDR3 length equals 14 residues. Trimming cost V 4 bases and J 6 bases; bases outside gene matches: 5.

The table lists this clone with many counts. J is TRBJ1-5 and V is TRBV30; D not resolved. Per the germline V gene, CDR1 is GTSNPN and CDR2 is SVGIG (reference sequence). The CDR3 spans 13 residues. V lost 2 bases to trimming and J lost 3 bases, with 8 bases between them. This CDR3 is CAWSTQANQPQHF. In nucleotides, the CDR3 is TGTGCCTGGAGTACTCAGGCCAATCAGCCCCAGCATTTT.

Note on this clone: A much larger clone is a single base away; this may be a read error. The chain employs TRBV11-1 and TRBJ2-1; possibly TRBD2 for D (6 bases). V shed 4 bases and J shed 5 bases, with 18 bases lying between them. The CDR3 has 16 amino acids. Germline CDR1 reads SGHAT; CDR2 reads FQDESV (reference sequence). CDR3 sequence: CASSSPWGGGDNEQFF. CDR3 coding DNA: TGTGCCAGCAGCTCCCCGTGGGGTGGCGGGGACAATGAGCAGTTCTTC.

The rearrangement joins TRBV20-1 to TRBJ2-3; D possibly corresponds to TRBD2 (5 bases). The length of the CDR3 is 13 residues. Deletions cut 3 bases from V and 3 bases from J, with 10 bases between. From germline, CDR1 is DFQATT and CDR2 SNEGSKA (reference sequence). The CDR3 sequence is CSAREVGTDTQYF. Here the CDR3 DNA reads TGCAGTGCTAGGGAGGTTGGGACAGATACGCAGTATTTT.

This clone appeared many times. The V call is TRBV28, the J call TRBJ2-1; TRBD1 might be the D (7 bases). V was cut by 11 bases and J by 7 bases, with 18 bases left in between. There are 13 residues in the CDR3. Germline V gene lookup returns CDR1 MDHEN and CDR2 SYDVKM. The CDR3 nucleotides are TGTGCCCTAGGGACAGCGGGTAGGAATGAGCAGTTCTTC. Protein product: CALGTAGRNEQFF.